Reported below is one TCR beta chain. The antigen is not known. As originally analysed: A papillary thyroid cancer distant-metastasis classifier was built from CDR3 differences across clinicopathological groups. TCRdb re-called the PCR reads through MiXCR. What appears here as the V and J calls and clone size reflects TCRdb's work, not the paper's. Of about 40,000 clones detected, about a sixth appear once; the ten largest clones hold 8% to 10%. This sample is part of a study of metastatic and nonmetastatic thyroid tumors. Study-wide context: For malignant and benign thyroid patients, tumor or nodule tissue and blood were the sources whose repertoires were compared. Study findings and constraints: Malignant thyroid tumors reportedly had TCR beta diversity that was significantly higher than in benign nodules, in blood and tumor.

The CDR3 spans 13 residues. Germline values: CDR1 GTSNPN, CDR2 SVGIG (reference sequence). The trim removed 3 bases at V and 5 bases at J, leaving 2 bases unmatched. Thyroid surgery took place with no prior treatment in any patient. This sequence joins TRBV30 and TRBJ1-4, with 8 bases that match TRBD1. Material: tumor tissue. This clonotype was sampled from a female donor with papillary thyroid cancer or a benign thyroid nodule (not recorded which). Some clones in this sample may be carry-over from other donors' samples. The DNA of the CDR3 is TGTGCCTGGAGGCCAGGGGGCAATGAAAAACTGTTTTTT. Protein: CAWRPGGNEKLFF.